This entry lists 18 T cell receptor beta chains sequenced from one sample in a study of human CD8 memory T cell subsets. Among CD8+ T cells, TPEX were CCR7+ PD-1+ TIGIT+ early memory cells with exhausted-like traits. The authors made TCR beta libraries using UMI-labeled 5' RACE. With the 5' RACE reads reprocessed, TCRdb shows one record per CDR3 protein and no DNA. The sample table sets out about 7,300 distinct CDR3 sequences. Sample: CD8+ T cells from PBMCs. These receptors all stem from a human donor in good health.

This chain joins TRBV10-3 and TRBJ1-1. There are 14 residues in the CDR3. Germline assignment: CDR1 ENHRY and CDR2 SYGVKD. CDR3 region: CAISDSKSNTEAFF.

The rearrangement joins TRBV10-3 to TRBJ1-5; checking the TCRdb D call of TRBD1 is not possible without DNA. This CDR3 contains 15 residues. The germline V gene encodes CDR1 ENHRY and CDR2 SYGVKD. CDR3 region: CAISERQGNNQPQHF.

V gene TRBV21-1 combines with J gene TRBJ2-3; checking the TCRdb D call of TRBD2 is not possible without DNA. TRBV21-1 is a pseudogene segment. The CDR3 is 15 residues long. The CDR3 protein is CASSKGGVSTDTQYF.

The J gene is TRBJ2-1, the V gene TRBV27; TCRdb outputs TRBD2, but without DNA this stays unchecked. Germline values: CDR1 MNHEY, CDR2 SMNVEV (reference sequence). The CDR3 is made up of 16 amino acids. CDR3 residues: CASSLGVGGTQNEQFF.

This clonotype is medium-sized (0.01 to 0.1%) by frequency. J is TRBJ2-1 and V is TRBV15. From germline, CDR1 is LNHNV and CDR2 YYDKDF (reference sequence). The length of the CDR3 is 16 residues. CDR3 region: CATSREAGNSYNEQFF.

This chain links TRBV20-1 with TRBJ2-7; no DNA is available, so the TRBD2 call from TCRdb remains unchecked. Germline CDR1 DFQATT, CDR2 SNEGSKA (reference sequence). The CDR3 is made up of 16 amino acids. This chain's CDR3 is CSAIRLAPSGTYEQYF.

The chain joins TRBV5-1 to TRBJ2-7; the TCRdb D gene call, TRBD1, has no DNA to confirm it. The germline gives CDR1 SGHRS, CDR2 YFSETQ. The CDR3 spans 15 residues. The CDR3 protein is CASSLYGDRGREQYF.

V and J are TRBV27 and TRBJ1-2. The CDR3 length is 13 residues. Germline CDR1 MNHEY, CDR2 SMNVEV (reference sequence). CDR3 residues: CASSSFSNYGYTF.

The genes are TRBV27 and TRBJ1-4. Germline loops: CDR1 MNHEY, CDR2 SMNVEV (reference sequence). The CDR3 has 14 amino acids. This chain's CDR3 is CASSPGLGNEKLFF.

This chain links TRBV2 with TRBJ1-3. CDR1 and CDR2 from the germline V gene are SNHLY and FYNNEI. This CDR3 has 17 residues. This CDR3 is CASSGFSDGWSGNTIYF.

The V gene is TRBV6-5, the J gene TRBJ2-6; lacking DNA, the TRBD1 call made by TCRdb goes unchecked. The CDR3 extends over 16 amino acids. CDR1 MNHEY and CDR2 SVGAGI come from the germline V gene. CDR3 region: CASTGTGVSGANVLTF.

The rearrangement joins TRBV10-2 to TRBJ2-5; with no DNA, the TCRdb D assignment of TRBD1 cannot be verified. The CDR3 length is 13 residues. Germline lookup yields CDR1 WSHSY and CDR2 SAAADI. The CDR3 is CASRGSLRETQYF.

The CDR3 region is CASRAIGNTEAFF. This chain connects TRBV9 to TRBJ1-1. The germline V gene has CDR1 SGDLS and CDR2 YYNGEE. The CDR3 spans 13 residues. The full variable domain, with the rest looked up from reference TRBV9 and TRBJ1-1, is DSGVTQTPKHLITATGQRVTLRCSPRSGDLSVYWYQQSLDQGLQFLIQYYNGEERAKGNILERFSAQQFPDLHSELNLSSLELGDSALYFCASRAIGNTEAFFGQGTRLTVV.

This clonotype is identified as large from frequency. V gene TRBV4-1 combines with J gene TRBJ1-5; without DNA, the TCRdb call of TRBD1 cannot be checked. This CDR3 is 16 amino acids long. Germline V gives CDR1 MGHRA, CDR2 YSYEKL. CDR3 amino acids: CASSPRDRGDNQPQHF.

The V call is TRBV5-6, the J call TRBJ2-7. The length of the CDR3 is 13 residues. In germline, CDR1 is SGHDT, CDR2 YYEEEE. CDR3 amino acids: CASSLGESYEQYF.

In terms of frequency, this clonotype is medium-sized. The chain combines TRBV30 with TRBJ2-1; TCRdb proposes TRBD2, but this gene call is untestable without DNA. Per the germline V gene, CDR1 is GTSNPN and CDR2 is SVGIG (reference sequence). The CDR3 is made up of 16 amino acids. CDR3 amino acids: CAWSVRVGGSYNEQFF.

The V gene is TRBV15, the J gene TRBJ2-3; TCRdb returns TRBD1, unconfirmable since there is no DNA. In germline, CDR1 is LNHNV, CDR2 YYDKDF (reference sequence). CDR3 length equals 16 residues. CDR3 amino acids: CATSRDRGESPDTQYF.

Judged by frequency, this clonotype is medium-sized (0.01 to 0.1%). This chain joins TRBV29-1 and TRBJ2-5; no DNA is available, so the TRBD2 call from TCRdb remains unchecked. Germline V gene sequence: CDR1 SQVTM, CDR2 ANQGSEA. The CDR3 consists of 15 residues. The CDR3 spells CSVESDSGRYETQYF. The variable domain in full, with the rest retrieved from reference TRBV29-1 and TRBJ2-5, is SAVISQKPSRDICQRGTSLTIQCQVDSQVTMMFWYRQQPGQSLTLIATANQGSEATYESGFVIDKFPISRPNLTFSTLTVSNMSPEDSSIYLCSVESDSGRYETQYFGPGTRLLVL.